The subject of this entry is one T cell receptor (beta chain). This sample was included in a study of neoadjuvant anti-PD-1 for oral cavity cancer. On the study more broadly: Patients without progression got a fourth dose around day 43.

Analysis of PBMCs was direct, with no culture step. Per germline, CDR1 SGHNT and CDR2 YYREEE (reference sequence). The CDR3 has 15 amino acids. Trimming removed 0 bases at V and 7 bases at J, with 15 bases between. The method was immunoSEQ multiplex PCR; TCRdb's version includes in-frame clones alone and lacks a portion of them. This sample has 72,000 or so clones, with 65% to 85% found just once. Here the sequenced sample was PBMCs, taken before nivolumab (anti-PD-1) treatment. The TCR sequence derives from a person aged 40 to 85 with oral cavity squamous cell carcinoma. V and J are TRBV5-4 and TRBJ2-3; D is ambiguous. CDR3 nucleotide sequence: TGTGCCAGCAGCTTGGATGGCCAGTCCAGTTATACGCAGTATTTT. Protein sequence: CASSLDGQSSYTQYF.